This TCR beta chain came from a study of T cell changes during pregnancy in multiple sclerosis. The method was immunoSEQ multiplex PCR; TCRdb's version includes in-frame clones alone and lacks a portion of them. This repertoire shows 55,000 to 70,000 clones, 90% to 95% found once; its top ten account for over 1.5%. Germline V gene lookup returns CDR1 SEHNR and CDR2 FQNEAQ (reference sequence). CDR3 length: 14 amino acids. The source material was peripheral blood, sampled after pregnancy. This receptor was obtained from a female donor with multiple sclerosis, enrolled in a pregnancy study. The chain uses TRBV7-9 and TRBJ2-5; D remains unclear. The J call may be mistaken, given a closer DNA end match to TRBJ2-7. The CDR3 spells CASSLGADFYEQYF. CDR3 nucleotide sequence: TGTGCCAGCAGCTTAGGGGCAGATTTCTACGAGCAGTACTTC.